This T cell receptor beta chain originates from a study of breast tumors, draining lymph nodes, adjacent tissues (dated by TCRdb to about 2016). About the full investigation: The study compared TCR beta repertoires across tumor, adjacent nontumor tissue and axillary lymph nodes from breast cancer patients. The study aimed to assess the relationships and possible T-cell exchange between tumor, surrounding tissue and draining lymph node repertoires in human breast cancer.

V sheds 0 bases and J sheds 4 bases, leaving 13 bases between their ends. For CDR1 and CDR2, the germline V gene lists SGDLS and YYNGEE. There are 15 amino acids in the CDR3, from cysteine to phenylalanine inclusive. Just the 45-base CDR3 DNA is kept, in frame starting at base 1. The sequencer listed for this sample is Illumina HiSeq 2000. Multiplex PCR amplification was used to build the TCR beta chain libraries. The amplified TCR beta chain products were analyzed by high-throughput sequencing. Using fastp trimming at Q25 and MiXCR clonotype assembly, TCRdb reanalyzed the public sequencing data and kept in-frame beta chains. Each CDR3 protein appears once, grouped with its most common genes and DNA. Present in this sample are approximately 45,000 distinct CDR3 sequences, approximately 22% of which were seen just once. 6.5% to 8% of the sample rests with the top ten. Overall results and qualifications from the work: In luminal-like breast cancer, tumor and nontumor tissue repertoires resembled each other significantly more than in basal-like breast cancer. The data were judged consistent with most tumor T cells deriving from the lymph node and then expanding within tumor tissue. Tumors showed preferential V and J gene usage, and their T-cell repertoire diversity fell below that of lymph nodes yet above that of nontumor tissue. Rather than being directly demonstrated, the conclusion that tumor T cells originate in lymph nodes was presented as consistent with a hypothesis.

This clonotype was recorded at least ten times. The clone's antigen remains unknown. Base quality data are lacking; no much larger clone is found one base away. Recombination connected TRBV9 to TRBJ1-2, with TRBD1 as a weak D call on 5 bases. This receptor was taken from a female donor with breast cancer. Some clones in this sample may be carry-over from other donors' samples. Sequenced material: breast tumor tissue. The CDR3: CASSVATGSSYGYTF. The DNA reads as follows: TGTGCCAGCAGCGTAGCTACAGGTTCCTCCTATGGCTACACCTTC.